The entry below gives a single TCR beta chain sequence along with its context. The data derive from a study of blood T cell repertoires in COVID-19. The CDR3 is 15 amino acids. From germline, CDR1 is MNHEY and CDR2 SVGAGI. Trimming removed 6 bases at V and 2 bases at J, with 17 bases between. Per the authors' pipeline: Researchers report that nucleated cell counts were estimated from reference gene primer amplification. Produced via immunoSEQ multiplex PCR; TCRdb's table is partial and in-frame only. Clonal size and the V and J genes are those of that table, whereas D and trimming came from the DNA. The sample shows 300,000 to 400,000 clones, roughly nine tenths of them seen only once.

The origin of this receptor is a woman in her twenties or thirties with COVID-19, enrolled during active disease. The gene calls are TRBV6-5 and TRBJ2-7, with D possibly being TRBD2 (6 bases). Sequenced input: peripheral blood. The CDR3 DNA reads TGTGCCAGCAGCAGAACCCCGGGCGGGACCTACGAGCAGTACTTC. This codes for CASSRTPGGTYEQYF.